This is a list of T cell receptor beta chains from one sample in a study of PD-L1 blockade in urothelial cancer. The assay was immunoSEQ multiplex PCR, and TCRdb's table has in-frame clones only and misses some. The sample shows 50,000 or so clones, about 82% of them seen only once. The source was PBMCs, collected around atezolizumab (anti-PD-L1) treatment. The receptor set was obtained from a man between 60 and 75 years old with urothelial cancer. Each CDR3 is given with its conserved first and last residue. Fields, in order: D gene, V gene, clone size, J gene, CDR3 length, CDR3 DNA, CDR3 protein. The D gene is left open where the match is weak. Clone size is not always given. Where it is, it says once, few, many or a class for expanded clones.

D: .
V: TRBV11-3
size: few
J: TRBJ1-1
length: 15
DNA: TGTGCCAGCAGTCGGGACTCTAATTGGAACACTGAAGCTTTCTTT
CDR3: CASSRDSNWNTEAFF

D: TRBD2
V: TRBV30
size: .
J: TRBJ2-2
length: 14
DNA: TGTGCCTGGAAGGGACTAGGGGCCCCCGGGGAGCTGTTTTTT
CDR3: CAWKGLGAPGELFF

D: TRBD1
V: TRBV5-6
size: .
J: TRBJ1-1
length: 16
DNA: TGTGCCAGCAGCTTGGTTGGGGCAGGGGGGAACACTGAAGCTTTCTTT
CDR3: CASSLVGAGGNTEAFF

D: TRBD1
V: TRBV6-5
size: .
J: TRBJ2-7
length: 14
DNA: TGTGCCAGCAGCCCCGGGACAGGGGTTCGAGAGCAGTACTTC
CDR3: CASSPGTGVREQYF

D: .
V: TRBV6-1
size: .
J: TRBJ1-1
length: 16
DNA: TGTGCCAGCAGTGAAATCTCGGGGAGCGGATCCACTGAAGCTTTCTTT
CDR3: CASSEISGSGSTEAFF

D: .
V: TRBV18
size: .
J: TRBJ2-2
length: 15
DNA: TGTGCCAGCTACCCCTGGGGCAGAACCACCGGGGAGCTGTTTTTT
CDR3: CASYPWGRTTGELFF

D: .
V: TRBV19
size: .
J: TRBJ1-4
length: 15
DNA: TGTGCCAGTAAGAGGGCATTTGCAACTAATGAAAAACTGTTTTTT
CDR3: CASKRAFATNEKLFF

D: TRBD1
V: TRBV6-1
size: .
J: TRBJ1-6
length: 13
DNA: TGTGCCAGCTCGGACAGGGGAGATTCACCCCTCCACTTT
CDR3: CASSDRGDSPLHF

D: .
V: TRBV15
size: .
J: TRBJ2-5
length: 14
DNA: TGTGCCACCAGCACATACGAGTCCCAAGAGACCCAGTACTTC
CDR3: CATSTYESQETQYF

D: TRBD1
V: TRBV10-1
size: .
J: TRBJ1-5
length: 13
DNA: TGCGCCAGCAGTGAAACAGGGGGTCAGCCCCAGCATTTT
CDR3: CASSETGGQPQHF

D: .
V: TRBV7-6
size: .
J: TRBJ1-1
length: 14
DNA: TGTGCCAGCAGCTTCGGACATAGCAACACTGAAGCTTTCTTT
CDR3: CASSFGHSNTEAFF